Shown below are 18 T cell receptor beta chains from a single sample sequenced in a study of blood T cells in healthy people across ages. The use of a sample-barcoded 5' primer and a J-beta primer mix characterized a second PCR of about 6 to 12 cycles. TCRdb re-called the 5' RACE reads through MiXCR, storing one row per CDR3 protein. The data contain around 1,600,000 distinct CDR3 sequences, about 42% of them seen just once; the ten biggest clones take up less than 5%. Source material: blood. The origin of the receptors is a young woman in good health.

V gene TRBV12-3 or TRBV12-4 combines with J gene TRBJ2-7; 10 bases agree with TRBD2. This CDR3 is built from 14 residues. Germline trimming cut 6 bases from V and 6 bases from J; bases unmatched to any gene: 8. The CDR3 here is CASSLAGAPREQYF. The CDR3 nucleotides read TGTGCCAGCAGCCTAGCGGGGGCCCCTCGCGAGCAGTACTTC.

The table lists this clonotype with a count of one. This chain connects TRBV3-1 to TRBJ1-6; D ambiguous. CDR1 and CDR2 from the germline V gene are LGHDT and YNNKEL (reference sequence). Trimming cost V 3 bases and J 9 bases, with 6 bases left between them. This CDR3 spans 12 amino acids. CDR3: CASSQRGSPLHF. CDR3 sequence (DNA): TGTGCCAGCAGCCAGAGAGGTTCACCCCTCCACTTT. Variable domain in full (rest from reference TRBV3-1 and TRBJ1-6): DTAVSQTPKYLVTQMGNDKSIKCEQNLGHDTMYWYKQDSKKFLKIMFSYNNKELIINETVPNRFSPKSPDKAHLNLHINSLELGDSAVYFCASSQRGSPLHFGNGTRLTVT.

The chain uses TRBV5-1 and TRBJ1-3; 7 nucleotides match TRBD1. CDR3 length equals 18 residues. V lost 1 base to trimming and J lost 2 bases; unmatched junction nucleotides: 12. Per germline, CDR1 SGHRS and CDR2 YFSETQ. The DNA of the CDR3 is TGCGCCAGCAGCTTGCGGAGTCCGCCGACAGGGACTGGAAACACCATATATTTT. Its protein product is CASSLRSPPTGTGNTIYF.

V and J are TRBV12-3 or TRBV12-4 and TRBJ2-7, with TRBD1 matching over 9 bases. Trimming removed 5 bases from V and 3 bases from J; junction bases left unmatched: 8. CDR3 length: 15 residues. The CDR3 DNA reads as TGTGCCAGCAGTGGGCCGGGACAGGGCTACTACGAGCAGTACTTC. The encoded protein is CASSGPGQGYYEQYF.

This clonotype was detected a few times. V is TRBV3-1 and J is TRBJ2-1; perhaps TRBD2 as D (6 bases). The length of the CDR3 is 18 residues. The V end lost 4 bases, the J end lost 0 bases, and 19 bases lay between the germline ends. In germline, CDR1 is LGHDT, CDR2 YNNKEL (reference sequence). As DNA, the CDR3 is TGTGCCAGCAGCCCACATCCTAAGGAGGGTAACTCCTACAATGAGCAGTTCTTC. Translated, it gives CASSPHPKEGNSYNEQFF.

V and J are TRBV4-3 and TRBJ2-1; 7 bases align to TRBD1. The CDR3 totals 16 residues. V lost 3 bases and J lost 5; bases outside the gene matches: 10. Germline lookup yields CDR1 LGHNA and CDR2 YSLEER. The DNA of the CDR3 is TGCGCCAGCAGCCATCTACTGGACAGGATCGACAATGAGCAGTTCTTC. The encoded protein is CASSHLLDRIDNEQFF.

This sequence joins TRBV20-1 and TRBJ2-3; maybe TRBD2 (6 bases). The CDR3 is 15 residues long. Germline-derived CDR1 and CDR2 are DFQATT and SNEGSKA (reference sequence). V gave up 0 bases and J gave up 2 bases, with 12 bases separating them. The CDR3 reads CSARDVGGTTDTQYF. In nucleotides, the CDR3 is TGCAGTGCTAGAGATGTCGGCGGGACCACAGATACGCAGTATTTT.

This clonotype occurred a few times. The CDR3 here is CASSLVGLDAEAFF. The CDR3 DNA is TGTGCCAGCAGTTTGGTCGGCCTAGACGCTGAAGCTTTCTTT. The rearrangement uses TRBV6-5 and TRBJ1-1, with D unclear. Trimming cost V 4 bases and J 6 bases, with 15 bases left between them. There are 14 residues in the CDR3. The germline V gene encodes CDR1 MNHEY and CDR2 SVGAGI.

This clonotype was picked up a small number of times. The chain combines TRBV20-1 with TRBJ1-1; 7 bases fit TRBD1. After removal of 6 bases from V and 3 bases from J, the junction contained 7 bases not matched to a gene. There are 13 residues in the CDR3. Germline values: CDR1 DFQATT, CDR2 SNEGSKA (reference sequence). The CDR3 sequence is CSAPTTGYTEAFF. The DNA of the CDR3 is TGCAGTGCGCCGACGACAGGGTACACTGAAGCTTTCTTT.

The gene calls are TRBV20-1 and TRBJ1-2; no definite D call. V was cut by 4 bases and J by 2 bases, with 5 bases left in between. Germline CDR1 reads DFQATT; CDR2 reads SNEGSKA (reference sequence). There are 11 residues in the CDR3. The CDR3 region is CSANGNYGYTF. The CDR3 coding sequence is TGCAGTGCTAATGGCAACTATGGCTACACCTTC.

This clonotype was picked up a small number of times. This chain links TRBV27 with TRBJ2-4, with D unclear. The CDR3 has 13 residues. CDR1 MNHEY and CDR2 SMNVEV come from the germline V gene (reference sequence). V lost 3 bases to trimming and J lost 5 bases, with 8 bases between them. Written as DNA, the CDR3 is TGTGCCAGCAGTTTTGGCTTAGAAAACATTCAGTACTTC. Encoded protein: CASSFGLENIQYF.

The chain recombines TRBV25-1 with TRBJ1-6; TRBD1 matches 8 bases. The germline V gene has CDR1 MGHDK and CDR2 SYGVNS. With 6 bases clipped from V and 9 bases from J, the junction kept 7 bases outside the gene matches. The CDR3 totals 14 residues. CDR3 in DNA: TGTGCCAGCAGAGACAGGGGTTACGCTTCACCCCTCCACTTT. Amino acid sequence: CASRDRGYASPLHF.

The sample holds many counts of this clonotype. This chain connects TRBV20-1 to TRBJ2-7; 11 bases agree with TRBD2. In germline, CDR1 is DFQATT, CDR2 SNEGSKA (reference sequence). V trimming: 6 bases; J trimming: 6 bases; junction bases outside the gene matches: 7. This CDR3 has 13 amino acids. DNA for the CDR3: TGCAGTGCCCTACCTAGCGGGAGGCTCGAGCAGTACTTC. Translating gives CSALPSGRLEQYF.

This chain connects TRBV4-2 to TRBJ2-2; 8 bases are shared with TRBD1. Trimming removed 0 bases from V and 0 bases from J; junction bases left unmatched: 3. Germline V CDR1 and CDR2: LGHNA, YNFKEQ. The CDR3 is 17 residues long. Written as DNA, the CDR3 is TGTGCCAGCAGCCAAGAGGGACAGGCCGCGAACACCGGGGAGCTGTTTTTT. Translating it yields CASSQEGQAANTGELFF.

The rearrangement uses TRBV7-2 and TRBJ2-1, with D unclear. The CDR3 has 16 amino acids. V was shortened by 0 bases and J by 1 base, with 10 bases between the two germline ends. Germline CDR1 and CDR2: SGHTA and FQGNSA. The CDR3 protein is CASSLAGSMSYNEQFF. CDR3 bases: TGTGCCAGCAGCTTAGCGGGTTCTATGTCCTACAATGAGCAGTTCTTC.

V usage is TRBV7-9 and J usage is TRBJ2-1; 7 nucleotides match TRBD1. V was pared by 1 base and J by 7 bases, with 7 bases of the junction left unmatched. The CDR3 has 15 amino acids. Germline CDR1 is SEHNR and CDR2 is FQNEAQ (reference sequence). The CDR3 protein is CASSLVLGQRNEQFF. The DNA for the CDR3 is TGTGCCAGCAGCTTAGTGTTGGGACAGAGGAATGAGCAGTTCTTC.

The rearrangement uses TRBV6-4 and TRBJ2-1, with 12 bases identical to TRBD1. Germline-derived CDR1 and CDR2 are MRHNA and SNTAGT. The CDR3 is made up of 16 amino acids. The trim removed 0 bases at V and 6 bases at J, leaving 3 bases unmatched. CDR3 sequence (DNA): TGTGCCAGCAGTGACTCTGGGACAGGGGGCTGCAATGAGCAGTTCTTC. Amino acids: CASSDSGTGGCNEQFF.

The chain joins TRBV7-9 to TRBJ2-6; D possibly corresponds to TRBD1 (5 bases). This CDR3 is 17 amino acids long. V was cut by 3 bases and J by 0 bases, with 12 bases left in between. Germline V CDR1 and CDR2: SEHNR, FQNEAQ (reference sequence). The CDR3 DNA sequence: TGTGCCAGCAGCTTGGGTGACAGTTCCTCTGGGGCCAACGTCCTGACTTTC. Its protein product is CASSLGDSSSGANVLTF.